This T cell receptor beta chain came from a study of PD-1 blockade in classical Hodgkin lymphoma. Study-level background: Patients were dosed intravenously with nivolumab at 3 mg/kg every 2 weeks. Study-level results: Individuals initiating nivolumab under 1 year after ASCT were excluded. By cycle point C4D1, TCR diversity had risen significantly in CD4+ cells (but not CD8+ cells).

Comment on this clone: Its matching antigen is unknown.

Time point meaning: cycle 4 day 1 (C4D1), after 5 to 7 weeks of nivolumab. In every patient, relapse followed autologous stem cell transplantation, while exposure to brentuximab vedotin differed. CDR3 length equals 12 residues. Trimming removed 10 bases from V and 6 bases from J, with 15 bases in between. Germline loops: CDR1 ENHRY, CDR2 SYGVKD. Clones were sequenced by immunoSEQ multiplex PCR, and TCRdb holds only the in-frame ones, with some missing. The sample has about 38,000 clones; over 70% are singletons. The chain recombines TRBV10-3 with TRBJ1-1; TRBD1 might be the D (6 bases). The source material was peripheral blood mononuclear cells (PBMCs), sampled before the fourth cycle of nivolumab. This receptor was obtained from a human donor with classical Hodgkin lymphoma. CDR3 bases: TGTGCCACCGGGGGCCAGTGGGCTGAAGCTTTCTTT. Amino acids: CATGGQWAEAFF.